This is a list of T cell receptor beta chains from one sample in a study of shared clonotypes between healthy human individuals. Some clones are missing from TCRdb's copy, which holds only in-frame ones; the method was immunoSEQ multiplex PCR. The repertoire holds around 1,900,000 clones, 80% to 95% seen once, with about 1.7% in the top ten. Sequencing was carried out using naive CD8+ T cells from PBMCs. These receptors all stem from a man younger than 35 in good health. Some clones in this sample may be carry-over from other donors' samples. CDR3s include the opening cysteine and the closing phenylalanine or tryptophan. Fields, in order: D gene, J gene, clone size, V gene, CDR3 protein, CDR3 DNA. The D gene is left open where the match is weak. Where a row states a size, it is once, few, many or the class of an expanded clone; other rows omit it.

-	TRBJ1-2	-	TRBV7-9	CASSLKLEVPNYGYTF	TGTGCCAGCAGCTTGAAATTAGAGGTCCCTAACTATGGCTACACCTTC
TRBD1	TRBJ1-1	-	TRBV5-1	CASSFTGGKNTEAFF	TGCGCCAGCAGCTTTACAGGGGGTAAGAACACTGAAGCTTTCTTT
TRBD1	TRBJ2-7	once	TRBV30	CAWRSAPDRGRYF	TGTGCCTGGAGATCCGCGCCCGACAGGGGACGGTACTTC
-	TRBJ1-2	-	TRBV28	CASSSGLGFNYGYTF	TGTGCCAGCAGTTCCGGACTGGGGTTTAACTATGGCTACACCTTC
TRBD1	TRBJ1-2	-	TRBV30	CAWSAGTEYGYTF	TGTGCCTGGAGCGCAGGGACAGAGTATGGCTACACCTTC
-	TRBJ1-3	-	TRBV11-3	CASSSNVPLGQLSSGNTIYF	TGTGCCAGCAGCTCCAATGTTCCCCTCGGGCAGCTGAGCTCTGGAAACACCATATATTTT
-	TRBJ2-6	-	TRBV19	CATSGANVLTF	TGTGCCACTTCCGGGGCCAACGTCCTGACTTTC
TRBD2	TRBJ2-1	-	TRBV7-9	CASSLWTSGTYEQFF	TGTGCCAGCAGCTTATGGACTAGCGGGACCTATGAGCAGTTCTTC
-	TRBJ2-1	-	TRBV28	CASSFDEQFF	TGTGCCAGCAGTTTTGATGAGCAGTTCTTC
-	TRBJ2-7	-	TRBV27	CASSLRQRGNEQYF	TGTGCCAGCAGTTTACGCCAGAGGGGAAACGAGCAGTACTTC
-	TRBJ2-2	-	TRBV28	CASSFDLGELFF	TGTGCCAGCAGTTTCGACCTCGGGGAGCTGTTTTTT
TRBD1	TRBJ2-7	-	TRBV7-6	CASSPGTGNYEQYF	TGTGCCAGCAGCCCAGGGACAGGGAACTACGAGCAGTACTTC
TRBD1	TRBJ2-7	-	TRBV7-9	CASRQTGAMSGEQYF	TGTGCCAGCAGACAGACAGGGGCCATGTCGGGCGAGCAGTACTTC
-	TRBJ1-3	-	TRBV9	CASSDLPGLFAGDTIYF	TGTGCCAGCAGCGACCTCCCGGGACTCTTCGCCGGGGACACCATATATTTT
-	TRBJ2-3	-	TRBV5-8	CASSLGRRVDTQYF	TGTGCCAGCAGCTTGGGGCGCCGAGTGGATACGCAGTATTTT
-	TRBJ2-5	-	TRBV5-6	CASSLSPRGVVEYF	TGTGCCAGCAGCTTGTCTCCTCGAGGAGTTGTAGAGTACTTC
-	TRBJ2-5	-	TRBV28	CASSLYVPGRETQYF	TGTGCCAGCAGTTTATATGTCCCCGGGAGAGAGACCCAGTACTTC
TRBD1	TRBJ2-1	-	TRBV14	CASSPRQGTYNEQFF	TGTGCCAGCAGTCCCAGACAGGGCACCTACAATGAGCAGTTCTTC
-	TRBJ2-3	-	TRBV9	CASSVEGAGDLGDTQYF	TGTGCCAGCAGCGTAGAGGGGGCGGGAGACTTGGGAGATACGCAGTATTTT
-	TRBJ2-1	few	TRBV4-1	CASSQVGGNEQFF	TGCGCCAGCAGCCAAGTAGGCGGGAATGAGCAGTTCTTC
TRBD1	TRBJ2-7	once	TRBV4-1	CASSQATAGQGSYEQYF	TGCGCCAGCAGCCAAGCCACGGCGGGACAGGGTTCCTACGAGCAGTACTTC
-	TRBJ2-2	-	TRBV27	CATRNYLRENTGELFF	TGTGCCACCAGGAACTACCTCCGGGAAAACACCGGGGAGCTGTTTTTT
-	TRBJ2-4	-	TRBV4-1	CASSPVLVGGAKNIQYF	TGCGCCAGCAGCCCAGTTCTGGTGGGAGGAGCCAAAAACATTCAGTACTTC
TRBD1	TRBJ2-7	-	TRBV9	CASVPGQGIYEQYF	TGTGCCAGCGTCCCGGGACAGGGTATCTACGAGCAGTACTTC
-	TRBJ1-5	-	TRBV6-1	CASSEAFYSNQPQHF	TGTGCCAGCAGTGAAGCATTTTATAGCAATCAGCCCCAGCATTTT
TRBD1	TRBJ2-1	-	TRBV27	CASSLRDRNFHEQFF	TGTGCCAGCAGTTTAAGGGACAGGAACTTCCATGAGCAGTTCTTC
-	TRBJ2-7	-	TRBV19	CASSVEQFPSSYEQYF	TGTGCCAGTAGCGTAGAACAGTTTCCGAGCTCCTACGAGCAGTACTTC
-	TRBJ1-5	-	TRBV6-1	CASSEGLYSNQPQHF	TGTGCCAGCAGTGAAGGTTTATATAGCAATCAGCCCCAGCATTTT
-	TRBJ1-2	-	TRBV4-3	CASSPRPGWTYGYTF	TGCGCCAGCAGCCCCCGGCCGGGCTGGACGTATGGCTACACCTTC
-	TRBJ2-1	-	TRBV7-9	CASRPRGGANEQFF	TGTGCCAGCAGGCCCAGAGGGGGGGCGAATGAGCAGTTCTTC
-	TRBJ1-2	-	TRBV9	CASSVDPHTGNYGYTF	TGTGCCAGCAGCGTAGACCCCCACACAGGAAACTATGGCTACACCTTC
-	TRBJ2-3	-	TRBV9	CASSAPGTTRGDTQYF	TGTGCCAGCAGCGCCCCCGGGACCACCCGTGGCGATACGCAGTATTTT
TRBD2	TRBJ2-7	-	TRBV28	CASSPPPGRGEQYF	TGTGCCAGCAGTCCGCCCCCGGGGAGGGGCGAGCAGTACTTC
TRBD2	TRBJ2-3	-	TRBV29-1	CSVAGTSGLTDTQYF	TGCAGCGTGGCGGGGACTAGCGGACTCACAGATACGCAGTATTTT
TRBD2	TRBJ2-1	once	TRBV29-1	CSVDRRLAFNEQFF	TGCAGCGTTGATAGGCGACTAGCGTTTAATGAGCAGTTCTTC
TRBD2	TRBJ2-7	-	TRBV27	CASGRLAGAYEQYF	TGTGCCAGCGGGAGACTAGCGGGAGCCTACGAGCAGTACTTC
TRBD1	TRBJ1-1	-	TRBV19	CASSTEGAPATEAFF	TGTGCCAGTAGTACGGAGGGGGCCCCGGCCACTGAAGCTTTCTTT
-	TRBJ2-1	-	TRBV6-5	CASSPTERNEQFF	TGTGCCAGCAGTCCCACGGAGCGCAATGAGCAGTTCTTC
TRBD2	TRBJ2-5	once	TRBV18	CASSPDTSGRLETQYF	TGTGCCAGCTCCCCCGATACTAGCGGGAGATTGGAGACCCAGTACTTC
TRBD2	TRBJ2-1	-	TRBV27	CASSFGSGRAGEQFF	TGTGCCAGCAGTTTCGGTAGCGGGAGGGCCGGTGAGCAGTTCTTC
-	TRBJ1-6	-	TRBV28	CASSSGVGNSPLHF	TGTGCCAGCAGCTCAGGGGTAGGTAATTCACCCCTCCACTTT
-	TRBJ2-7	-	TRBV6-5	CASSYSRAAHEQYF	TGTGCCAGCAGTTACTCCCGAGCGGCCCACGAGCAGTACTTC
TRBD2	TRBJ2-2	-	TRBV12-5	CASGLAGGHDTGELFF	TGTGCTAGTGGTTTGGCGGGAGGGCATGATACCGGGGAGCTGTTTTTT
-	TRBJ2-7	once	TRBV4-1	CASSQGGLPASYEQYF	TGCGCCAGCAGCCAGGGCGGACTGCCGGCTTCCTACGAGCAGTACTTC
-	TRBJ1-5	-	TRBV27	CASSRQVNQPQHF	TGTGCCAGCAGTAGACAGGTCAATCAGCCCCAGCATTTT